This passage covers 21 T cell receptor beta chains from one sample sequenced in a study of T cells after posttransplantation cyclophosphamide. Sequencing used immunoSEQ multiplex PCR; TCRdb keeps in-frame clones, though not all of them. The sample yields 35,000 to 40,000 clones, without any singletons. The sequencing sample was made of PBMCs. The source is a man aged 50-60 years in good health, CMV-negative, and a related stem cell transplant donor.

This clone was observed many times. This rearrangement joins TRBV6-5 to TRBJ2-5, with D possibly TRBD1 on 6 matching bases. Germline V gives CDR1 MNHEY, CDR2 SVGAGI. Trimming removed 1 base at V and 4 bases at J, with 13 bases between. This CDR3 has 15 amino acids. CDR3 sequence (DNA): TGTGCCAGCAGTTACTTGGGGGCACAACTAGAGACCCAGTACTTC. This gives the protein CASSYLGAQLETQYF.

This clone was picked up many times. This chain joins TRBV2 and TRBJ2-7; 8 bases are shared with TRBD1. Germline loops: CDR1 SNHLY, CDR2 FYNNEI. The V and J ends lost 8 bases and 3 bases, in that order; junction bases with no gene match: 12. The CDR3 has 15 residues. CDR3 loop: CASSASETGVYEQYF. Written as DNA, the CDR3 is TGTGCCAGCTCCGCGTCGGAGACAGGGGTCTACGAGCAGTACTTC.

This clone appeared many times. This chain connects TRBV6-5 to TRBJ2-3; 8 nucleotides line up with TRBD1. This CDR3 is 16 amino acids long. CDR1 and CDR2 (germline): MNHEY, SVGAGI. Germline trimming cut 2 bases from V and 6 bases from J; bases unmatched to any gene: 10. The DNA of the CDR3 is TGTGCCAGCAGTTACGCCCGCAGACAGGGGCGGGATACGCAGTATTTT. This translates into CASSYARRQGRDTQYF.

In this sample, this clone turned up many times. The DNA for the CDR3 is TGTGCCAGCAGTTACGAACAGGGGTCAAGAGAGCAGTTCTTC. It encodes CASSYEQGSREQFF. The chain links TRBV6-4 to TRBJ2-1, with 7 bases identical to TRBD1. Trimming cost V 5 bases and J 10 bases; bases outside gene matches: 11. Germline V gene data show CDR1 as MRHNA and CDR2 as SNTAGT. The CDR3 is 14 amino acids.

This chain links TRBV6-6 with TRBJ1-1, with TRBD1 matching over 9 bases. The ends lost 2 bases at V and 9 bases at J; junction bases unmatched: 7. The CDR3 is 14 residues long. Germline lookup yields CDR1 MNHNY and CDR2 SVGAGI (reference sequence). CDR3 region: CASSYPAGTGKAFF. CDR3 DNA: TGTGCCAGCAGTTACCCGGCCGGGACAGGGAAAGCTTTCTTT.

This clone was observed a handful of times. The J gene is TRBJ2-7, the V gene TRBV30, with TRBD1 identical over 8 bases. Germline loops: CDR1 GTSNPN, CDR2 SVGIG (reference sequence). V lost 7 bases and J lost 6; bases outside the gene matches: 11. CDR3 length: 13 amino acids. CDR3: CALKRDRSVEQYF. In DNA form, the CDR3 reads TGTGCCTTGAAGAGGGACAGGTCGGTCGAGCAGTACTTC.

J is TRBJ2-7 and V is TRBV27; 8 nucleotides match TRBD1. V shed 1 base and J 9 bases; nucleotides not matched to a gene: 5. The CDR3 spans 13 residues. Looked up from germline, CDR1 is MNHEY and CDR2 is SMNVEV (reference sequence). CDR3 protein: CASSLYRGSGQYF. In nucleotides, the CDR3 is TGTGCCAGCAGTTTATACAGGGGGAGCGGGCAGTACTTC.

In its sample, this clone was seen many times. This chain joins TRBV10-3 and TRBJ1-2; D not resolved. Between the trimmed V and J ends, which lost 4 bases and 6 bases, there was a span of 12 bases. Germline V gene lookup returns CDR1 ENHRY and CDR2 SYGVKD. This CDR3 region has 13 residues. CDR3 nucleotides: TGTGCCATCAGTGTTGACATAGAAGATGGCTACACCTTC. Amino acid sequence: CAISVDIEDGYTF.

This clone has a handful of counts. The chain couples TRBV27 to TRBJ2-5, with 7 bases that match TRBD1. Trimming at V came to 6 bases and at J to 1 base, leaving 2 bases not matched to a gene. Germline V gene lookup returns CDR1 MNHEY and CDR2 SMNVEV (reference sequence). The CDR3 has 13 amino acids. Here the CDR3 DNA reads TGTGCCAGCAGAAGACAGGGCCAAGAGACCCAGTACTTC. Protein: CASRRQGQETQYF.

The sample holds many counts of this clone. The genes are TRBV5-6 and TRBJ2-1; D unclear. The CDR3 consists of 13 residues. Germline CDR1 SGHDT, CDR2 YYEEEE. Trimming took 5 bases from V and 1 from J, leaving 7 bases between them. CDR3 DNA sequence: TGTGCCAGCAGGCCGGTGTCCTACAATGAGCAGTTCTTC. This gives the protein CASRPVSYNEQFF.

The chain recombines TRBV15 with TRBJ2-5; D is uncertain. CDR1 is LNHNV, CDR2 YYDKDF, per germline (reference sequence). V shed 3 bases and J shed 5 bases, with 13 bases lying between them. The CDR3 is 14 amino acids. CDR3 in DNA: TGTGCCACCAGCAGGGGCTCGCTCCGGGAGACCCAGTACTTC. This sequence encodes CATSRGSLRETQYF.

The chain recombines TRBV9 with TRBJ2-1, with 7 bases lining up with TRBD2. Germline assignment: CDR1 SGDLS and CDR2 YYNGEE. There are 15 residues in the CDR3. The J segment lost 7 bases and the V segment lost 4 bases, leaving 11 bases of the junction unmatched. The CDR3 here is CASSPPRGVMNEQFF. CDR3 nucleotide sequence: TGTGCCAGCAGCCCCCCTCGGGGGGTTATGAATGAGCAGTTCTTC.

There are a few counts of this clone. The J gene is TRBJ2-5, the V gene TRBV7-9; D is unresolved. The better agreement between TRBJ2-7 and the DNA end casts doubt on the J call. The CDR3 contains 14 residues. CDR1 is SEHNR, CDR2 FQNEAQ, per germline (reference sequence). The CDR3 DNA sequence: TGTGCCAGCAGCTTAGGGCGCGGTCCTTCCGAGCAGTACTTC. It translates to CASSLGRGPSEQYF.

This clone was detected many times. The chain combines TRBV4-1 with TRBJ2-5, with 7 bases fitting TRBD2. The ends lost 3 bases at V and 5 bases at J; junction bases unmatched: 12. This CDR3 is built from 16 residues. The germline V gene encodes CDR1 MGHRA and CDR2 YSYEKL. CDR3: CASSQALAWRGETQYF. As DNA, the CDR3 is TGCGCCAGCAGCCAGGCTCTAGCGTGGCGGGGGGAGACCCAGTACTTC.

There are many counts of this clone. The chain uses TRBV25-1 and TRBJ2-7, with TRBD2 matching 8 bases. Germline loops: CDR1 MGHDK, CDR2 SYGVNS. With V trimmed by 2 bases and J by 5 bases, 8 bases remained unmatched. CDR3 size: 15 residues. This CDR3 reads CASSEMGLGGNEQYF. The CDR3 DNA follows: TGTGCCAGCAGTGAAATGGGACTAGGTGGTAACGAGCAGTACTTC.

This clone was detected ten times or more. This chain links TRBV7-9 with TRBJ2-1, with TRBD2 matching over 10 bases. The CDR3 runs to 16 residues. The V segment lost 3 bases and the J segment 6 bases; nucleotides outside the gene matches: 8. Germline V lookup: CDR1 SEHNR, CDR2 FQNEAQ (reference sequence). Here the CDR3 reads CASSLLGAGGPNEQFF. The CDR3 nucleotides are TGTGCCAGCAGCTTGCTCGGAGCGGGAGGGCCCAATGAGCAGTTCTTC.

This clone was picked up many times. The chain employs TRBV18 and TRBJ1-1; no firm D call. V was trimmed by 2 bases and J by 1 base, leaving 8 bases between them. The germline CDR1 and CDR2 sequences are KGHSH and LQKENI. The CDR3 is made up of 14 amino acids. DNA of the CDR3: TGTGCCAGCTCACCATCCTCCTCGAACACTGAAGCTTTCTTT. Its protein is CASSPSSSNTEAFF. Complete variable domain (other parts from reference TRBV18 and TRBJ1-1): NAGVMQNPRHLVRRRGQEARLRCSPMKGHSHVYWYRQLPEEGLKFMVYLQKENIIDESGMPKERFSAEFPKEGPSILRIQQVVRGDSAAYFCASSPSSSNTEAFFGQGTRLTVV.

This clone was picked up many times. This chain joins TRBV5-1 and TRBJ2-4; no firm D call. Germline CDR1 reads SGHRS; CDR2 reads YFSETQ. The V gene lost 0 bases and the J gene lost 9 bases, with 10 bases spanning the gap. This CDR3 region has 13 residues. CDR3 region: CASSLGLVSIQYF. The DNA of the CDR3 is TGCGCCAGCAGCTTGGGGCTAGTGAGCATTCAGTACTTC.

This clone was observed at least ten times. The chain joins TRBV6-4 to TRBJ2-1, with 7 bases lining up with TRBD2. From germline, CDR1 is MRHNA and CDR2 SNTAGT. This CDR3 contains 14 residues. The J segment lost 6 bases and the V segment lost 6 bases, leaving 8 bases of the junction unmatched. The CDR3 DNA sequence: TGTGCCAGCAGCCCCGGACTAGAGGGCAATGAGCAGTTCTTC. Translation gives CASSPGLEGNEQFF.

This clone was counted at least ten times. This chain uses TRBV7-9 with TRBJ1-1; D is perhaps TRBD1 (5 bases). Germline values: CDR1 SEHNR, CDR2 FQNEAQ (reference sequence). Trimming took off 4 bases at V and 6 bases at J, with 9 bases between the two ends. This CDR3 has 12 residues. Here the CDR3 reads CASSSGASEAFF. CDR3 sequence (DNA): TGTGCCAGCAGCTCTGGGGCTTCTGAAGCTTTCTTT.

In its sample, this clone was seen many times. The V and J genes are TRBV5-4 and TRBJ2-7, with D possibly being TRBD1 (5 bases). The V gene's germline CDR1 is SGHNT and CDR2 YYREEE (reference sequence). Trimming shortened V by 4 bases and J by 3 bases, and 11 bases separated the two germline ends. This CDR3 spans 13 amino acids. CDR3 residues: CASSPRVSYEQYF. CDR3 bases: TGTGCCAGCAGCCCCAGGGTAAGCTACGAGCAGTACTTC.